One and the same sample provided the 26 T cell receptor beta chains below, sequenced in a study of blood T cell repertoires in COVID-19. Method: immunoSEQ multiplex PCR; TCRdb's copy keeps in-frame clones and lacks some. The table lists around 140,000 clones, 87% of them singletons. Sample: peripheral blood. The receptors originated from a man older than 75 with acute or convalescent COVID-19.

This chain uses TRBV18 with TRBJ2-3, with D perhaps TRBD2 (5 bases). Germline V gene sequence: CDR1 KGHSH, CDR2 LQKENI. The V gene lost 6 bases and the J gene lost 0 bases, with 16 bases spanning the gap. The CDR3 runs to 16 residues. The DNA of the CDR3 is TGTGCCAGCTCGCCGGCTGGAGCGGCTAGCACAGATACGCAGTATTTT. It encodes CASSPAGAASTDTQYF.

The chain joins TRBV6-5 to TRBJ1-1; a possible D gene is TRBD1 (5 bases). CDR1 and CDR2 (germline): MNHEY, SVGAGI. V was trimmed by 0 bases and J by 5 bases, leaving 10 bases between them. The CDR3 covers 14 residues. The CDR3 DNA reads as TGTGCCAGCAGTTACTCGACAGAAGGAACTGAAGCTTTCTTT. Translating it yields CASSYSTEGTEAFF.

The rearrangement links TRBV5-1 to TRBJ2-2, with D possibly being TRBD1 (5 bases). V lost 0 bases and J 0 bases, leaving 6 bases between the germline ends. The CDR3 has 15 residues. Germline V CDR1 and CDR2: SGHRS, YFSETQ. CDR3 amino acids: CASSLGTTNTGELFF. DNA of the CDR3: TGCGCCAGCAGCTTGGGGACAACGAACACCGGGGAGCTGTTTTTT.

The chain links TRBV2 to TRBJ2-1, with 8 bases that match TRBD1. The CDR3 consists of 16 residues. The trim removed 5 bases at V and 9 bases at J, leaving 15 bases unmatched. Germline lookup yields CDR1 SNHLY and CDR2 FYNNEI. CDR3 nucleotides: TGTGCCAGCAGTCCCGCGACAGGGGTAAATCTTGGTGAGCAGTTCTTC. It codes for CASSPATGVNLGEQFF. The variable domain in full, with the rest retrieved from reference TRBV2 and TRBJ2-1, is EPEVTQTPSHQVTQMGQEVILRCVPISNHLYFYWYRQILGQKVEFLVSFYNNEISEKSEIFDDQFSVERPDGSNFTLKIRSTKLEDSAMYFCASSPATGVNLGEQFFGPGTRLTVL.

The J gene is TRBJ2-7, the V gene TRBV4-2, with 8 bases that match TRBD2. Germline CDR1 reads LGHNA; CDR2 reads YNFKEQ. The CDR3 runs to 15 residues. Unmatched junction bases numbered 7, after V lost 4 bases and J lost 2 bases. The CDR3 DNA reads as TGTGCCAGCAGCCCAGAAAGCGGGAGAGCCTACGAGCAGTACTTC. Protein product: CASSPESGRAYEQYF.

This clone was observed at least ten times. The chain uses TRBV10-3 and TRBJ2-7, with D perhaps matching TRBD2 (7 bases). Trimming pared 0 bases from V and 6 bases from J, leaving 18 bases between. CDR1 and CDR2 from the germline V gene are ENHRY and SYGVKD. The CDR3 is 16 residues long. Here the CDR3 reads CAISESMAGARIEQYF. DNA of the CDR3: TGTGCCATCAGTGAGTCGATGGCGGGGGCTAGGATCGAGCAGTACTTC.

The chain employs TRBV5-1 and TRBJ2-5, with TRBD2 matching 11 bases. The CDR3 extends over 15 amino acids. The V segment lost 4 bases and the J segment 4 bases; nucleotides outside the gene matches: 6. Germline assignment: CDR1 SGHRS and CDR2 YFSETQ. The CDR3 sequence: CASSAGLAGTETQYF. In DNA form, the CDR3 reads TGCGCCAGCAGCGCCGGACTAGCGGGCACAGAGACCCAGTACTTC.

This clone has more than one count but fewer than ten. The V gene is TRBV6-5, the J gene TRBJ1-1, with D possibly TRBD1 on 6 matching bases. Per the germline V gene, CDR1 is MNHEY and CDR2 is SVGAGI. V gave up 4 bases and J gave up 8 bases, with 11 bases separating them. This CDR3 region has 12 residues. CDR3 coding DNA: TGTGCCAGCAGTTCCGGAGGACAGGAAGCTTTCTTT. Residues: CASSSGGQEAFF.

The rearrangement uses TRBV27 and TRBJ2-1, with TRBD2 matching 14 bases. Germline V CDR1 and CDR2: MNHEY, SMNVEV (reference sequence). The CDR3 contains 16 residues. V was clipped by 4 bases and J by 7 bases; unmatched bases: 6. CDR3 amino acids: CASSSTSGGAINEQFF. The CDR3 DNA sequence: TGTGCCAGCAGTTCGACTAGCGGGGGGGCTATTAATGAGCAGTTCTTC.

The DNA of the CDR3 is TGTGCCAGCAGCTTAGGGTCCGGGGAAAGCAATCAGCCCCAGCATTTT. Translating gives CASSLGSGESNQPQHF. The rearrangement links TRBV7-9 to TRBJ1-5; D call uncertain. V was trimmed by 1 base and J by 1 base, leaving 11 bases between them. There are 16 residues in the CDR3. Germline assignment: CDR1 SEHNR and CDR2 FQNEAQ (reference sequence). Full variable domain (rest looked up from reference TRBV7-9 and TRBJ1-5): DTGVSQNPRHKITKRGQNVTFRCDPISEHNRLYWYRQTLGQGPEFLTYFQNEAQLEKSRLLSDRFSAERPKGSFSTLEIQRTEQGDSAMYLCASSLGSGESNQPQHFGDGTRLSIL.

V and J are TRBV28 and TRBJ2-3; 8 bases match TRBD2. This CDR3 comprises 15 residues. Trimming took 3 bases from V and 1 from J; bases not matched to a gene: 3. Germline loops: CDR1 MDHEN, CDR2 SYDVKM. CDR3 sequence reads: CASSLSSGGTDTQYF. For the CDR3, the DNA is TGTGCCAGCAGTTTGAGTAGCGGGGGCACAGATACGCAGTATTTT.

The genes are TRBV11-2 and TRBJ1-4, with D perhaps matching TRBD1 (6 bases). Trimming stripped 4 bases from V and 7 bases from J, with 19 bases between. This CDR3 region has 16 residues. Germline-derived CDR1 and CDR2 are SGHAT and FQNNGV. CDR3 sequence reads: CASSSGWGQRGEKLFF. For the CDR3, the DNA is TGTGCCAGCAGCTCCGGCTGGGGGCAAAGGGGTGAAAAACTGTTTTTT.

The chain links TRBV6-1 to TRBJ2-1; 9 positions match TRBD2. Germline V gene data show CDR1 as MNHNS and CDR2 as SASEGT. Unmatched junction bases numbered 10, after V lost 3 bases and J lost 4 bases. The CDR3 has 17 residues. CDR3 region: CASSDRIAGVGYNEQFF. The CDR3 bases are TGTGCCAGCAGTGACCGAATAGCGGGAGTTGGGTACAATGAGCAGTTCTTC.

The chain is built from TRBV27 and TRBJ2-7; D gene ambiguous. This CDR3 contains 13 residues. V was pared by 1 base and J by 4 bases, with 8 bases between. Germline lookup yields CDR1 MNHEY and CDR2 SMNVEV (reference sequence). CDR3 region: CASSLWSGYEQYF. The CDR3 coding sequence is TGTGCCAGCAGTTTATGGTCAGGTTACGAGCAGTACTTC.

This chain joins TRBV5-1 and TRBJ2-7; D possibly corresponds to TRBD2 (6 bases). The CDR3 length is 16 residues. The germline CDR1 and CDR2 sequences are SGHRS and YFSETQ. With 3 bases removed from V and 4 bases from J, the gap between germline ends came to 20 bases. CDR3 coding DNA: TGCGCCAGCAGCTACGGAGGGAGGACAAGAAGTTACGAGCAGTACTTC. It specifies CASSYGGRTRSYEQYF.

The chain uses TRBV30 and TRBJ2-3, with TRBD2 as a possible D gene (6 bases). CDR1 and CDR2 (germline): GTSNPN, SVGIG (reference sequence). There are 15 residues in the CDR3. With 3 bases removed from V and 1 base from J, the gap between germline ends came to 14 bases. In nucleotides, the CDR3 is TGTGCCTGGAGCCCCGGGGGTAGAGGCACAGATACGCAGTATTTT. Its translation is CAWSPGGRGTDTQYF.

The V and J genes are TRBV27 and TRBJ1-1, with TRBD1 matching over 7 bases. Losses at the gene ends were 6 bases for V and 4 bases for J; bases not matched to a gene: 8. CDR1 is MNHEY, CDR2 SMNVEV, per germline (reference sequence). The CDR3 is made up of 14 amino acids. The CDR3 bases are TGTGCCAGCAGCCTACAGGGGTTTGGCACTGAAGCTTTCTTT. Translated: CASSLQGFGTEAFF.

This clone was detected only once. This chain connects TRBV27 to TRBJ1-4; no reliable D call. V was cut by 2 bases and J by 13 bases, with 11 bases left in between. The CDR3 is 12 amino acids. Germline CDR1 is MNHEY and CDR2 is SMNVEV (reference sequence). CDR3 sequence: CASSLGEGILFF. Written as DNA, the CDR3 is TGTGCCAGCAGTTTAGGGGAGGGAATACTGTTTTTT.

J is TRBJ2-7 and V is TRBV15; possibly TRBD1 for D (6 bases). Trimming shortened V by 2 bases and J by 6 bases, and 14 bases separated the two germline ends. Germline V gene lookup returns CDR1 LNHNV and CDR2 YYDKDF (reference sequence). The CDR3 runs 14 residues. The CDR3 protein is CATSRPVAGAEQYF. The CDR3 region has the DNA TGTGCCACCAGCAGACCCGTCGCAGGGGCCGAGCAGTACTTC.

This chain links TRBV5-4 with TRBJ1-6; TRBD1 aligns across 7 bases. CDR1 is SGHNT and CDR2 is YYREEE in the germline V gene (reference sequence). V shed 5 bases, J shed 5 bases, and the junction held 7 bases outside the gene matches. The CDR3 has 15 residues. Here the CDR3 reads CASSPGQTNNSPLHF. The DNA of the CDR3 is TGTGCCAGCAGTCCGGGACAGACTAATAATTCACCCCTCCACTTT.

This clone has more than one count but fewer than ten. This sequence joins TRBV5-1 and TRBJ1-1, with TRBD1 as a possible D gene (5 bases). The germline V gene has CDR1 SGHRS and CDR2 YFSETQ. The V and J ends lost 0 bases and 5 bases respectively, with 14 bases between them. The CDR3 length is 15 residues. The CDR3 nucleotides read TGCGCCAGCAGCTTGGATCGTCCGGGGGGGACTGAAGCTTTCTTT. This encodes CASSLDRPGGTEAFF.

V usage is TRBV15 and J usage is TRBJ2-2, with D perhaps TRBD1 (5 bases). CDR1 is LNHNV, CDR2 YYDKDF, per germline (reference sequence). V lost 0 bases and J 4 bases, leaving 15 bases between the germline ends. The CDR3 is 17 amino acids. CDR3 in DNA: TGTGCCACCAGCAGAGATCGGACACCCCTGGGCACCGGGGAGCTGTTTTTT. Its protein is CATSRDRTPLGTGELFF.

The V and J genes are TRBV9 and TRBJ2-3, with 8 bases matching TRBD2. Germline lookup yields CDR1 SGDLS and CDR2 YYNGEE. This CDR3 contains 16 residues. Losses at the gene ends were 3 bases for V and 0 bases for J; bases not matched to a gene: 6. The CDR3 bases are TGTGCCAGCAGCGGTTTAGCGGGGTCGAGCACAGATACGCAGTATTTT. This sequence encodes CASSGLAGSSTDTQYF.

The chain joins TRBV10-3 to TRBJ1-5; 8 bases map to TRBD1. The germline CDR1 and CDR2 sequences are ENHRY and SYGVKD. After removal of 6 bases from V and 1 base from J, the junction contained 8 bases not matched to a gene. This CDR3 comprises 16 residues. The DNA for the CDR3 is TGTGCCATCAGCGACCCCACAGGGGGAAGCAATCAGCCCCAGCATTTT. It translates to CAISDPTGGSNQPQHF.

V and J are TRBV15 and TRBJ2-7, with D possibly being TRBD1 (5 bases). V lost 0 bases to trimming and J lost 6 bases, with 6 bases between them. Germline CDR1 is LNHNV and CDR2 is YYDKDF (reference sequence). The CDR3 contains 12 residues. CDR3 residues: CATSRDQGEQYF. The DNA for the CDR3 is TGTGCCACCAGCAGAGATCAGGGCGAGCAGTACTTC. The entire variable domain, with the rest obtained from reference TRBV15 and TRBJ2-7, is as follows: DAMVIQNPRYQVTQFGKPVTLSCSQTLNHNVMYWYQQKSSQAPKLLFHYYDKDFNNEADTPDNFQSRRPNTSFCFLDIRSPGLGDTAMYLCATSRDQGEQYFGPGTRLTVT.

The chain is built from TRBV9 and TRBJ2-7, with D unclear. Deletions cut 7 bases from V and 7 bases from J, with 12 bases between. CDR3 length equals 11 residues. Germline loops: CDR1 SGDLS, CDR2 YYNGEE. DNA for the CDR3: TGTGCCAGCGGAACGGGTCGGGAGCAGTACTTC. This translates into CASGTGREQYF.